The rows below give T cell receptor beta chains drawn from one sample of a study of early T cells in non-severe SARS-CoV-2 infection. TCRdb reprocessed the 5' RACE reads via MiXCR and lists one record per CDR3 protein. The table records 53,000 or so distinct CDR3 sequences, roughly 7.7% of them present only once. The source material was whole blood. Receptors were obtained from an adult who was a healthcare worker with PCR-confirmed SARS-CoV-2 infection or an uninfected control (not recorded which). The CDR3 runs from the conserved cysteine through the conserved F or W. D genes are given only for firm matches. Not every row has a clone size; where given, it reads once, few, many or a size class.

V gene	D gene	clone size	J gene	CDR3 DNA	CDR3 protein
TRBV6-5	.	many	TRBJ2-3	TGTGCCAGCAGTTACTCGAAGGGACAAAGGGTGACAGATACGCAGTATTTT	CASSYSKGQRVTDTQYF
TRBV11-3	.	.	TRBJ2-7	TGTGCCAGCAGCTTAGCGGGGGACTACGAGCAGTACTTC	CASSLAGDYEQYF
TRBV7-8	.	few	TRBJ2-1	TGTGCCAGCAGCATACAGGGCTACAATGAGCAGTTCTTC	CASSIQGYNEQFF
TRBV15	.	.	TRBJ2-7	TGTGCCACCAGCAGAACCCTTTTTCGGCCCGGGGTCGAGCAGTACTTC	CATSRTLFRPGVEQYF
TRBV29-1	TRBD2	many	TRBJ2-5	TGCAGCGTTGAAGATAGGGTAGCGGGGGTAGGAGAGACCCAGTACTTC	CSVEDRVAGVGETQYF
TRBV12-3/TRBV12-4	TRBD1	many	TRBJ1-3	TGTGCCAGCAGTATAAGGACAGGGGGAAACACCATATATTTT	CASSIRTGGNTIYF
TRBV7-2	TRBD1	few	TRBJ1-1	TGTGCCAGCAGCTTAGTACAGGGGGTCACTGAAGCTTTCTTT	CASSLVQGVTEAFF
TRBV11-2	TRBD1	few	TRBJ2-7	TGTGCCAGCAGCCCCCTAAGGGGGCTCAACGAGCAGTACTTC	CASSPLRGLNEQYF
TRBV19	TRBD1	many	TRBJ2-3	TGTGCCAGTAGGACAGGGGGCCTAACAGATACGCAGTATTTT	CASRTGGLTDTQYF
TRBV13	.	many	TRBJ1-4	TGTGCCAGCAGCTTAGTACACGGAGAAAAACTGTTTTTT	CASSLVHGEKLFF
TRBV7-2	.	many	TRBJ2-1	TGTGCCAGCAGCTTACGGGGCAACAATGAGCAGTTCTTC	CASSLRGNNEQFF
TRBV3-1	.	.	TRBJ1-2	TGTGCCAGCAGCCAAGGGGACCAGGCCATCTATGGCTACACCTTC	CASSQGDQAIYGYTF
TRBV28	.	few	TRBJ2-7	TGTGCCAGCAGGACCTCAGACTGGGGGATCTACGAGCAGTACTTC	CASRTSDWGIYEQYF
TRBV6-5	.	.	TRBJ2-2	TGTGCCAGCAGTCGGACATCCTCCGGGGAGCTGTTTTTT	CASSRTSSGELFF
TRBV6-6	.	many	TRBJ1-4	TGTGCCAGCAGTTACGGGCAGGGATCTAATGAAAAACTGTTTTTT	CASSYGQGSNEKLFF
TRBV6-1	.	many	TRBJ1-2	TGTGCCAGCAGTGCATCGGCTTTCGAGGGTTACGGCTACACCTTC	CASSASAFEGYGYTF
TRBV6-6	TRBD1	.	TRBJ1-5	TGTGCCAGCAGTTGGGACAGGAACAATCAGTCCCAGCATTTT	CASSWDRNNQSQHF
TRBV11-2	.	few	TRBJ2-7	TGTGCCAGCAGCTCAGCGGACCTCTACGAGCAGTACTTC	CASSSADLYEQYF
TRBV7-9	.	few	TRBJ1-1	TGTGCCAGCAGCTTGACAGGATGGGGCACTGAAGCTTTCTTT	CASSLTGWGTEAFF
TRBV7-9	TRBD1	.	TRBJ1-5	TGTGCCAGCAGCTTGGGGGACAGATATAGCAATCAGCCCCAGCATTTT	CASSLGDRYSNQPQHF
TRBV5-3	.	many	TRBJ2-1	TGTGCCAGAAATAGATGGGAGTTCTTC	CARNRWEFF
TRBV19	TRBD1	many	TRBJ1-2	TGTGCCAGTAGCAGGACAGGCAAAAACTATGGCTACACCTTC	CASSRTGKNYGYTF
TRBV2	TRBD1	many	TRBJ2-2	TGTGCCAGCAGTGAGACAGGGTGGTGGACCGGGGAGCTGTTTTTT	CASSETGWWTGELFF
TRBV5-4	.	.	TRBJ1-4	TGTGCCAGCAGCTTGCGGACAACCTTGGGTAATGAAAAACTGTTTTTT	CASSLRTTLGNEKLFF
TRBV6-2/TRBV6-3	TRBD2	many	TRBJ2-1	TGTGCCAGCAGTTACCCGCTAGCGGGGGTCTCCTACAATGAGCAGTTCTTC	CASSYPLAGVSYNEQFF
TRBV6-6	.	many	TRBJ1-2	TGTGCCAGCAGCCTCCTAGGGTCCAACTATGGCTACACCTTC	CASSLLGSNYGYTF
TRBV10-1	TRBD1	many	TRBJ1-1	TGCGCCAGCAGCGATACAGGGGCGACTGAAGCTTTCTTT	CASSDTGATEAFF
TRBV3-1	.	many	TRBJ1-4	TGTGCCAGCAGCCCGCAAGCAACTAATGAAAAACTGTTTTTT	CASSPQATNEKLFF
TRBV10-1	.	many	TRBJ1-1	TGCGCCAGCAGCCCGGGGCTTCTGAACACTGAAGCTTTCTTT	CASSPGLLNTEAFF
TRBV7-2	.	few	TRBJ1-3	TGTGCCAGCAGCTTAGTCTTACAGGCCTCTGGAAACACCATATATTTT	CASSLVLQASGNTIYF
TRBV3-1	.	many	TRBJ1-2	TGTGCCAGCAGCCAACTGGGGACTGCTACTAACTATGGCTACACCTTC	CASSQLGTATNYGYTF
TRBV28	TRBD1	many	TRBJ1-5	TGTGCCAGCAGTTCGACAGGGGTTCTTAATCAGCCCCAGCATTTT	CASSSTGVLNQPQHF
TRBV20-1	.	many	TRBJ2-3	TGCAGTGCTAGCCGGACCACAGATACGCAGTATTTT	CSASRTTDTQYF
TRBV12-3/TRBV12-4	.	.	TRBJ1-5	TGTGCCAGCAGTCCCCGGGACAAAGGACACAATCAGCCCCAGCATTTT	CASSPRDKGHNQPQHF
TRBV28	.	many	TRBJ2-1	TGTGCCAGCAGCCACGACAGTTACAATGAGCAGTTCTTC	CASSHDSYNEQFF
TRBV7-9	TRBD1	.	TRBJ2-3	TGTGCCAGCAGCCCAGGACAGGGGGACACAGATACGCAGTATTTT	CASSPGQGDTDTQYF
TRBV7-9	.	few	TRBJ2-3	TGTGCCAGCAGCTTAGCGGCAGGGCCCACACATACGCAGTATTTT	CASSLAAGPTHTQYF
TRBV7-9	TRBD1	.	TRBJ2-2	TGTGCCAGCAGCATGACAGGGGGCATCGGGGAGCTGTTTTTT	CASSMTGGIGELFF
TRBV3-1	.	many	TRBJ1-1	TGTGCCAGCAGACACTCCCGCCACAGGGCGAACACTGAAGCTTTCTTT	CASRHSRHRANTEAFF
TRBV29-1	.	few	TRBJ1-1	TGCAGCTCCATGAACACCAGGAACACTGAAGCTTTCTTT	CSSMNTRNTEAFF
TRBV11-2	.	.	TRBJ1-2	TGTGCCAGCAGCCCGAGGACCGCTAACTATGGCTACACCTTC	CASSPRTANYGYTF
TRBV10-3	TRBD2	many	TRBJ2-3	TGTGCCACGACTAGCGGGGGCGCGCAGTATTTT	CATTSGGAQYF
TRBV30	TRBD1	.	TRBJ1-1	TGTGCCTGGGCCCGGGACAGGGAAAGGGCTTTCTTT	CAWARDRERAFF
TRBV3-1	TRBD2	.	TRBJ2-7	TGTGCCAGCAGCCGGGGGGGCTACGAGCAGTACTTC	CASSRGGYEQYF
TRBV24-1	TRBD2	.	TRBJ2-5	TGTGCCACCAGTGACGGGGGGGCCTTTGAGACCCAGTACTTC	CATSDGGAFETQYF
TRBV19	TRBD1	few	TRBJ1-2	TGTGCCAGTAACCCATGGGGGACAGACTATGGCTACACCTTC	CASNPWGTDYGYTF
TRBV11-2	TRBD2	few	TRBJ2-1	TGTGCCAGCAGCTTGGGCGGGGGGGCGTTAAGTGAGCAGTTCTTC	CASSLGGGALSEQFF
TRBV7-2	.	many	TRBJ2-2	TGTGCCAGCAGCTTATTCCGGGTAAACACCGGGGAGCTGTTTTTT	CASSLFRVNTGELFF
TRBV20-1	.	many	TRBJ1-1	TGCAGTGCCAGAAGGACCACGAACACTGAAGCTTTCTTT	CSARRTTNTEAFF
TRBV4-3	.	.	TRBJ2-7	TGCGCCAGCAGCCAAGCTAGAGGGGCAACCTACGAGCAGTACTTC	CASSQARGATYEQYF
TRBV5-4	.	few	TRBJ2-3	TGTGCCAGCAGCTTCCTCCAAGATACGCAGTATTTT	CASSFLQDTQYF
TRBV20-1	.	many	TRBJ2-4	TGCAGTTCGATTGTTGTAGCCAAAAACATTCAGTACTTC	CSSIVVAKNIQYF
TRBV28	TRBD1	many	TRBJ2-6	TGTGCCAGCAGGTCTGGGACAGGCTTTTCTGGGGCCAACGTCCTGACTTTC	CASRSGTGFSGANVLTF
TRBV7-9	.	.	TRBJ2-3	TGTGCCAGCAGCATCACAGATACGCAGTATTTT	CASSITDTQYF
TRBV2	.	many	TRBJ1-5	TGTGCCAGCAAGGGGGTGAGCAATCAGCCCCAGCATTTT	CASKGVSNQPQHF
TRBV20-1	.	many	TRBJ1-2	TGCAGTGCTAGCCAGCGGAGCTTGAGCTACACCTTC	CSASQRSLSYTF
TRBV24-1	.	many	TRBJ2-1	TGTGCCACCAGTGATTTCAGGCAGGGGTGGAGTGAGCAGTTCTTC	CATSDFRQGWSEQFF